The 21 T cell receptor beta chains given below trace back to one sample, sequenced in a study of blood T cells in healthy people across ages. A J-beta primer mix and a sample-barcoded 5' primer were used in a second PCR of roughly 7 to 12 cycles. TCRdb called the 5' RACE reads again in MiXCR, with one record for every CDR3 protein. The sample contains roughly 1.6 million distinct CDR3 sequences, about 32% of which appear only once. The source material was blood. These receptor sequences come from a woman in her 30s in good health.

Notes on this clonotype: One end of the junction is discordant with germline, which a read error may explain. This rearrangement joins TRBV5-1 to TRBJ1-4; a possible D gene is TRBD1 (5 bases). The CDR3 runs 14 residues. Germline V gene data show CDR1 as SGHRS and CDR2 as YFSETQ. The CDR3 loop reads CASRTGTTNEKLFF. Written as DNA, the CDR3 is TGTGCCAGCCGTACAGGAACAACTAATGAAAAACTGTTTTTT.

This chain joins TRBV20-1 and TRBJ1-5; D gene uncertain. Germline lookup yields CDR1 DFQATT and CDR2 SNEGSKA (reference sequence). The CDR3 sequence is 15 residues long. Trimming removed 3 bases from V and 3 bases from J, with 15 bases in between. CDR3 sequence: CSARTTGMTNQPQHF. The CDR3 coding sequence is TGCAGTGCTAGGACAACCGGGATGACCAATCAGCCCCAGCATTTT.

This clonotype was counted between two and nine times. The gene calls are TRBV27 and TRBJ1-2, with TRBD1 matching 10 bases. V lost 9 bases, J lost 6 bases, and 7 bases stayed unmatched. CDR1 MNHEY and CDR2 SMNVEV come from the germline V gene (reference sequence). The CDR3 has 13 amino acids. The CDR3, as DNA: TGTGCCAGTAGACAGGGGGCTCCCCATGGCTACACCTTC. Amino acid sequence: CASRQGAPHGYTF.

The chain recombines TRBV6-6 with TRBJ2-7; 7 bases map to TRBD2. Germline lookup yields CDR1 MNHNY and CDR2 SVGAGI (reference sequence). The junction had 7 bases not matched to a gene; V was cut back by 0 bases and J by 2 bases. The CDR3 has 16 residues. For the CDR3, the DNA is TGTGCCAGCAGTTACTCCTTGGCGGGAGTTACCTACGAGCAGTACTTC. Its protein is CASSYSLAGVTYEQYF.

Ten or more counts support this clonotype. J is TRBJ2-7 and V is TRBV11-1; D perhaps matches TRBD2 (5 bases). Deletions cut 3 bases from V and 2 bases from J, with 8 bases between. Germline assignment: CDR1 SGHAT and CDR2 FQDESV (reference sequence). This CDR3 has 13 residues. The CDR3 reads CASSFTGAYEQYF. CDR3 coding DNA: TGTGCCAGCAGCTTCACCGGGGCCTACGAGCAGTACTTC.

The gene calls are TRBV6-1 and TRBJ2-2; D remains ambiguous. V was pared by 2 bases and J by 2 bases, with 3 bases between. This CDR3 spans 13 amino acids. The germline gives CDR1 MNHNS, CDR2 SASEGT. Written as DNA, the CDR3 is TGTGCCAGCAGTGAACACAACACCGGGGAGCTGTTTTTT. Translation: CASSEHNTGELFF.

The rearrangement joins TRBV4-1 to TRBJ2-5; TRBD1 aligns across 8 bases. V was pared by 1 base and J by 6 bases, with 4 bases of the junction left unmatched. The CDR3 has 14 residues. Germline V gives CDR1 MGHRA, CDR2 YSYEKL. The CDR3 protein is CASSQATGAKTQYF. The CDR3 DNA follows: TGCGCCAGCAGCCAAGCGACAGGGGCGAAGACCCAGTACTTC.

Only one count was recorded for this clonotype. V and J are TRBV2 and TRBJ1-1, with TRBD1 matching 8 bases. CDR3 size: 14 residues. V lost 10 bases to trimming and J lost 1 base; unmatched junction nucleotides: 8. Germline V gene lookup returns CDR1 SNHLY and CDR2 FYNNEI. The CDR3 DNA is TGTGCCACCTTAGTTGACAGGGGGAACACTGAAGCTTTCTTT. Amino acids: CATLVDRGNTEAFF.

The chain carries TRBV6-6 and TRBJ2-5, with a possible D match to TRBD2 (5 bases). The CDR3 is 15 residues long. Germline V gene sequence: CDR1 MNHNY, CDR2 SVGAGI (reference sequence). Deletions cut 4 bases from V and 2 bases from J, with 14 bases between. CDR3 nucleotide sequence: TGTGCCAGCAGTTTTGAGCGGTTCCAACAAGAGACCCAGTACTTC. This sequence encodes CASSFERFQQETQYF.

V gene TRBV5-5 combines with J gene TRBJ1-2; no definite D call. The CDR3 is 15 residues long. The germline V gene has CDR1 SGHKS and CDR2 YYEKEE (reference sequence). V dropped 0 bases and J dropped 4 bases, with 13 bases sitting between them. CDR3 region: CASSLAPGSVYGYTF. CDR3 nucleotides: TGTGCCAGCAGCTTGGCCCCAGGATCGGTCTATGGCTACACCTTC.

The chain carries TRBV12-3 or TRBV12-4 and TRBJ2-7; D may correspond to TRBD1 or TRBD2 (6 bases each). The V end was cut by 7 bases, the J end by 3 bases, with 13 bases between. The CDR3 contains 13 residues. In DNA form, the CDR3 reads TGTGCCAGCACCCGGGGGCAGTACTACGAGCAGTACTTC. This sequence encodes CASTRGQYYEQYF.

The table lists this clonotype with a few counts. The chain joins TRBV20-1 to TRBJ1-1; D remains ambiguous. Between the trimmed V and J ends, which lost 2 bases and 4 bases, there was a span of 14 bases. Germline V gives CDR1 DFQATT, CDR2 SNEGSKA (reference sequence). This CDR3 comprises 14 residues. The CDR3 DNA follows: TGCAGTGCTAGAAAAGAGTTACTCGGCACTGAAGCTTTCTTT. This encodes CSARKELLGTEAFF.

J is TRBJ1-5 and V is TRBV27; TRBD1 aligns across 8 bases. The CDR3 contains 15 residues. CDR1 is MNHEY, CDR2 SMNVEV, per germline (reference sequence). Trimming took 4 bases from V and 4 from J; bases not matched to a gene: 6. CDR3 nucleotide sequence: TGTGCCAGCAGTTGGACAGGGCTCAATAATCAGCCCCAGCATTTT. Translation: CASSWTGLNNQPQHF.

The V call is TRBV20-1, the J call TRBJ1-5, with 7 bases matching TRBD1. Germline CDR1 and CDR2: DFQATT and SNEGSKA (reference sequence). V lost 5 bases and J lost 10; bases outside the gene matches: 17. The CDR3 spans 15 residues. CDR3 amino acids: CSAHTPQGQSAPQHF. In DNA form, the CDR3 reads TGCAGTGCTCATACTCCACAGGGGCAATCAGCCCCCCAGCATTTT.

The V and J genes are TRBV2 and TRBJ2-1, with a weak D call TRBD2 (6 bases). The germline gives CDR1 SNHLY, CDR2 FYNNEI. Trimming took off 2 bases at V and 3 bases at J, with 8 bases between the two ends. The CDR3 is 14 amino acids. CDR3: CASSEQGGYNEQFF. The CDR3 DNA reads as TGTGCCAGCAGTGAACAGGGAGGCTACAATGAGCAGTTCTTC.

This clonotype was seen more than once but under ten times. The chain joins TRBV3-1 to TRBJ1-2; unclear D gene. Deletions cut 3 bases from V and 6 bases from J, with 11 bases between. CDR1 is LGHDT, CDR2 YNNKEL, per germline (reference sequence). This CDR3 comprises 13 residues. As DNA, the CDR3 is TGTGCCAGCAGCCATTATGGTATCGATGGCTACACCTTC. This codes for CASSHYGIDGYTF.

This clonotype was detected a few times. V and J are TRBV5-1 and TRBJ2-7; tentative D call: TRBD1 (6 bases). CDR1 and CDR2 (germline): SGHRS, YFSETQ. The CDR3 is made up of 14 amino acids. V was pared by 2 bases and J by 4 bases, with 13 bases between. This CDR3 is CASSFTGPNYEQYF. Here the CDR3 DNA reads TGCGCCAGCAGCTTTACAGGGCCGAATTACGAGCAGTACTTC.

The chain links TRBV28 to TRBJ2-1; 8 positions agree with TRBD2. With 6 bases clipped from V and 5 bases from J, the junction kept 9 bases outside the gene matches. Germline values: CDR1 MDHEN, CDR2 SYDVKM. CDR3 length: 15 amino acids. CDR3 nucleotide sequence: TGTGCCAGCAGCTCCCTGGGACTAGAACACAATGAGCAGTTCTTC. It specifies CASSSLGLEHNEQFF.

This clonotype has a count of ten or more. This chain joins TRBV4-2 and TRBJ2-7, with a possible D match to TRBD2 (5 bases). V was cut by 5 bases and J by 4 bases, with 21 bases left in between. The germline V gene has CDR1 LGHNA and CDR2 YNFKEQ. CDR3 size: 16 residues. The CDR3 region is CASSTPLRVRTYEQYF. The CDR3 coding sequence is TGTGCCAGCAGCACCCCTCTGCGGGTGAGAACTTACGAGCAGTACTTC.

The chain joins TRBV10-3 to TRBJ2-5; D not certain. The J call is in doubt because the DNA end fits TRBJ2-7 better. Germline CDR1 and CDR2: ENHRY and SYGVKD. This CDR3 has 15 residues. This CDR3 is CAIKDPKTQTYEQYF. CDR3 DNA: TGTGCCATCAAAGACCCGAAGACACAGACCTACGAGCAGTACTTC.

Comments on this clonotype: One base away lies a much larger clone, so this may be a sequencing read error. J is TRBJ2-1 and V is TRBV29-1; 11 bases map to TRBD2. Germline-derived CDR1 and CDR2 are SQVTM and ANQGSEA. Germline trimming cut 4 bases from V and 9 bases from J; bases unmatched to any gene: 8. This CDR3 has 14 residues. The CDR3: CSVGSLAGGVEQFF. CDR3 DNA sequence: TGCAGCGTTGGATCGCTAGCGGGAGGAGTTGAGCAGTTCTTC.